These 20 T cell receptor beta chains were all obtained from the same sample, sequenced in a study of shared T cell receptors in the human thymus. Repertoires were generated with immunoSEQ multiplex PCR, while TCRdb's copy carries only in-frame clones and drops some. The sample carries just under 550,000 clones, 75% to 85% recorded once. The same data also contributed to another study, on human thymus T cells.

The sample comprised thymocytes. These TCRs come from a boy under two years old with a congenital heart defect.

V usage is TRBV27 and J usage is TRBJ2-3, with a weak D call TRBD2 (7 bases). CDR3 length equals 18 residues. The V gene's germline CDR1 is MNHEY and CDR2 SMNVEV (reference sequence). Between the trimmed V and J ends, which lost 0 bases and 3 bases, there was a span of 19 bases. CDR3 sequence (DNA): TGTGCCAGCAGTTTATCTCGGACTAGGGGGAGAGTGACAGATACGCAGTATTTT. Its translation is CASSLSRTRGRVTDTQYF.

The chain couples TRBV19 to TRBJ2-1, with D tentatively TRBD1 (5 bases). The CDR3 spans 17 residues. Germline V lookup: CDR1 LNHDA, CDR2 SQIVND (reference sequence). V was clipped by 0 bases and J by 0 bases, with 12 bases between them. The CDR3 bases are TGTGCCAGTAGTATAGATCCTGTGACAGACTCCTACAATGAGCAGTTCTTC. Residues: CASSIDPVTDSYNEQFF.

The chain has TRBV4-2 and TRBJ2-3, with TRBD2 matching 16 bases. Germline V gene data show CDR1 as LGHNA and CDR2 as YNFKEQ. The CDR3 runs to 19 residues. Trimming cost V 2 bases and J 2 bases; bases outside gene matches: 7. The CDR3 coding sequence is TGTGCCAGCAGCCAACGTCCGGGACTAGCGGGAGGGATCACAGATACGCAGTATTTT. Its protein is CASSQRPGLAGGITDTQYF.

This chain uses TRBV5-6 with TRBJ2-7, with 7 positions matching TRBD1. The germline CDR1 and CDR2 sequences are SGHDT and YYEEEE. There are 15 residues in the CDR3. Unmatched junction bases numbered 8, after V lost 0 bases and J lost 5 bases. CDR3 residues: CASSLAAGGSHEQYF. CDR3 nucleotides: TGTGCCAGCAGCTTGGCGGCAGGGGGTTCCCACGAGCAGTACTTC.

The rearrangement links TRBV7-3 to TRBJ2-1; 7 bases align to TRBD2. Germline V gives CDR1 SGHTA, CDR2 FQGTGA. The V gene end was trimmed by 5 bases and the J gene end by 5 bases; junction bases not matched to a gene: 15. This CDR3 is 17 amino acids long. The CDR3 coding sequence is TGTGCCAGCAGCCAGAGGACTAGAGGGACGGGAGACAATGAGCAGTTCTTC. This sequence encodes CASSQRTRGTGDNEQFF.

This clone was seen more than once but under ten times. The chain carries TRBV5-6 and TRBJ2-7; D is perhaps TRBD2 (6 bases). From germline, CDR1 is SGHDT and CDR2 YYEEEE. This CDR3 region has 14 residues. V lost 4 bases and J 4 bases, leaving 15 bases between the germline ends. CDR3 amino acids: CASSPGSRWYEQYF. In DNA form, the CDR3 reads TGTGCCAGCAGCCCCGGGAGTAGGTGGTACGAGCAGTACTTC.

This chain's CDR3 is CASILDRVGGYTF. The CDR3 DNA is TGTGCCAGCATCCTAGACAGGGTGGGAGGCTACACCTTC. This sequence joins TRBV6-1 and TRBJ1-2; 7 nucleotides align to TRBD1. Unmatched junction bases numbered 10, after V lost 7 bases and J lost 8 bases. The CDR3 has 13 amino acids. Germline V gene sequence: CDR1 MNHNS, CDR2 SASEGT.

The chain recombines TRBV5-4 with TRBJ2-3, with TRBD2 identical over 9 bases. Unmatched junction bases numbered 9, after V lost 4 bases and J lost 3 bases. Germline CDR1 is SGHNT and CDR2 is YYREEE (reference sequence). This CDR3 region has 16 residues. CDR3 sequence reads: CASSPGLAPSTDTQYF. The DNA of the CDR3 is TGTGCCAGCAGCCCGGGACTAGCCCCAAGTACAGATACGCAGTATTTT.

A few counts support this clone. The V gene is TRBV7-9, the J gene TRBJ1-3; 8 bases match TRBD1. Trimming took 7 bases from V and 7 from J; bases not matched to a gene: 6. CDR1 is SEHNR and CDR2 is FQNEAQ in the germline V gene (reference sequence). This CDR3 is built from 13 residues. CDR3 in DNA: TGTGCCAGCAAGGACAGGGAGGGGAACACCATATATTTT. Translation gives CASKDREGNTIYF.

The chain employs TRBV2 and TRBJ1-1; D remains unclear. The germline CDR1 and CDR2 sequences are SNHLY and FYNNEI. With 2 bases removed from V and 1 base from J, the gap between germline ends came to 20 bases. The CDR3 length is 18 residues. For the CDR3, the DNA is TGTGCCAGCAGTGAAAATGTGGGCTCCCCTGGTGGGAACACTGAAGCTTTCTTT. Translation: CASSENVGSPGGNTEAFF.

The chain carries TRBV19 and TRBJ2-3; possibly TRBD1 for D (5 bases). The CDR3 extends over 14 amino acids. The V and J ends lost 10 bases and 0 bases respectively, with 14 bases between them. Germline-derived CDR1 and CDR2 are LNHDA and SQIVND (reference sequence). The chain's CDR3 is CATQGGDSTDTQYF. In nucleotides, the CDR3 is TGTGCCACTCAGGGTGGAGACAGCACAGATACGCAGTATTTT.

The CDR3 nucleotides are TGCGCCAGCAGCCAAGATCAGGGGCAGGGAGTGGGGGAGCAGTACTTC. Translated: CASSQDQGQGVGEQYF. V gene TRBV4-3 combines with J gene TRBJ2-7, with a possible D match to TRBD1 (6 bases). With 0 bases removed from V and 7 bases from J, the gap between germline ends came to 19 bases. This CDR3 is built from 16 residues. Germline V gene lookup returns CDR1 LGHNA and CDR2 YSLEER.

This chain links TRBV9 with TRBJ2-1; 7 bases map to TRBD2. Trimming cost V 6 bases and J 3 bases; bases outside gene matches: 9. CDR1 is SGDLS and CDR2 is YYNGEE in the germline V gene. This CDR3 has 15 amino acids. The CDR3 protein is CASTVLAGDYNEQFF. The CDR3, as DNA: TGTGCCAGCACCGTCCTCGCGGGAGACTACAATGAGCAGTTCTTC.

This clone has only one observation. The rearrangement links TRBV27 to TRBJ1-1, with 9 bases that match TRBD1. This CDR3 is 16 amino acids long. The germline gives CDR1 MNHEY, CDR2 SMNVEV (reference sequence). V shed 5 bases, J shed 1 base, and the junction held 8 bases outside the gene matches. Written as DNA, the CDR3 is TGTGCCAGCAGTCCCTCGACAGGGGGAAAGAACACTGAAGCTTTCTTT. This codes for CASSPSTGGKNTEAFF.

This clone was detected only a few times. This chain links TRBV27 with TRBJ2-7, with D possibly matching TRBD2 (6 bases). The CDR3 spans 17 residues. V lost 2 bases to trimming and J lost 0 bases, with 17 bases between them. CDR1 is MNHEY, CDR2 SMNVEV, per germline (reference sequence). The CDR3 here is CASSLKSSGRSSYEQYF. For the CDR3, the DNA is TGTGCCAGCAGTTTAAAGAGCAGCGGGCGCAGCTCCTACGAGCAGTACTTC.

This chain links TRBV6-1 with TRBJ1-1; D gene unclear. The V and J ends lost 6 bases and 1 base respectively, with 15 bases between them. The CDR3 has 15 residues. CDR1 MNHNS and CDR2 SASEGT come from the germline V gene. CDR3 amino acids: CASRFRPKQNTEAFF. In nucleotides, the CDR3 is TGTGCCAGCAGGTTCCGTCCCAAACAGAACACTGAAGCTTTCTTT.

The CDR3 sequence: CASSQVVAGEGGETQYF. The CDR3 DNA sequence: TGTGCCAGCAGCCAAGTGGTAGCGGGAGAAGGCGGAGAGACCCAGTACTTC. The chain has TRBV4-2 and TRBJ2-5; 9 bases line up with TRBD2. V was pared by 1 base and J by 4 bases, with 10 bases of the junction left unmatched. CDR3 length: 17 amino acids. Germline CDR1 LGHNA, CDR2 YNFKEQ.

This chain joins TRBV11-2 and TRBJ2-1; 8 bases line up with TRBD2. Germline CDR1 is SGHAT and CDR2 is FQNNGV. After removal of 5 bases from V and 10 bases from J, the junction contained 16 bases not matched to a gene. This CDR3 is 16 amino acids long. The DNA of the CDR3 is TGTGCCAGCAGCCAAAAGACTAGCGTAGAAGCGGGGGAGCAGTTCTTC. Protein: CASSQKTSVEAGEQFF. Complete variable domain (other parts from reference TRBV11-2 and TRBJ2-1): EAGVAQSPRYKIIEKRQSVAFWCNPISGHATLYWYQQILGQGPKLLIQFQNNGVVDDSQLPKDRFSAERLKGVDSTLKIQPAKLEDSAVYLCASSQKTSVEAGEQFFGPGTRLTVL.

The J gene is TRBJ2-2, the V gene TRBV29-1; possible D gene TRBD2, 6 bases. Germline lookup yields CDR1 SQVTM and CDR2 ANQGSEA. This CDR3 spans 15 amino acids. Trimming took off 0 bases at V and 7 bases at J, with 15 bases between the two ends. The chain's CDR3 is CSVEDLGGKGGELFF. DNA of the CDR3: TGCAGCGTTGAAGATCTTGGGGGGAAGGGCGGGGAGCTGTTTTTT.

The sample holds a few counts of this clone. Here the CDR3 DNA reads TGTGCCAGCAGCGACGGACAGGTCGCCCACTATGGCTACACCTTC. The encoded protein is CASSDGQVAHYGYTF. The gene calls are TRBV5-6 and TRBJ1-2; 7 bases fit TRBD1. The CDR3 loop spans 15 amino acids. Trimming cost V 4 bases and J 3 bases; bases outside gene matches: 9. CDR1 is SGHDT and CDR2 is YYEEEE in the germline V gene.